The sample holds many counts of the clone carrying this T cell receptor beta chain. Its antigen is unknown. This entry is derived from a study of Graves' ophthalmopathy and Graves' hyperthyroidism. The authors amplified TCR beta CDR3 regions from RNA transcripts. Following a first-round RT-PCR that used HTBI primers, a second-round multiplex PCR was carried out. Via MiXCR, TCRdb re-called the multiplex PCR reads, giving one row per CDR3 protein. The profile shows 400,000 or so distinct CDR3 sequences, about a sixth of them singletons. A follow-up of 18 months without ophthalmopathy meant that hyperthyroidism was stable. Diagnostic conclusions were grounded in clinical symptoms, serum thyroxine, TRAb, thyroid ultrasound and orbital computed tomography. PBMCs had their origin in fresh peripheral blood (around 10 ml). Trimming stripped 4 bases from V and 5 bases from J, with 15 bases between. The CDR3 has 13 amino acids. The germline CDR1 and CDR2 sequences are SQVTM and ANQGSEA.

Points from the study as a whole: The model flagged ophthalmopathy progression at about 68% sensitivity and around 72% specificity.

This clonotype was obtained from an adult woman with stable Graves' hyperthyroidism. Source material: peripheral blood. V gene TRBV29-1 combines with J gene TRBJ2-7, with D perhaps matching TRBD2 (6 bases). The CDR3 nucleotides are TGCAGCGTTGCGGACTACCTCCTGAACGAGCAGTACTTC. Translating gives CSVADYLLNEQYF.